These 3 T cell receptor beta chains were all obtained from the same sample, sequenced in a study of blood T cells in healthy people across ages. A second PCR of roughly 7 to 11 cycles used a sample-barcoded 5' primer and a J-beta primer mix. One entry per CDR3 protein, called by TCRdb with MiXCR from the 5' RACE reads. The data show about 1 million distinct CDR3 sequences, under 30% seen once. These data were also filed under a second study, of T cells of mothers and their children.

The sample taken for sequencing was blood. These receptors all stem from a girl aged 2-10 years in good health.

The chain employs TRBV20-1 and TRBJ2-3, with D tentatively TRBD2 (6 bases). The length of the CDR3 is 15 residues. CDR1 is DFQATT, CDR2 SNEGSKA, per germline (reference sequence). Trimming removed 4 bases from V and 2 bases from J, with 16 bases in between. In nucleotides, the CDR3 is TGCAGTGCTACTCCGGGACTTAAAATCACAGATACGCAGTATTTT. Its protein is CSATPGLKITDTQYF.

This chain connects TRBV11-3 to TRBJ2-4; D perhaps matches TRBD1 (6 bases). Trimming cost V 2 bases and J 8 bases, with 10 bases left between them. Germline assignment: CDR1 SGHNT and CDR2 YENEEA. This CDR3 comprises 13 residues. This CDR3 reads CASSLLGGDIQYF. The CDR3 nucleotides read TGTGCCAGCAGCTTATTAGGGGGAGACATTCAGTACTTC. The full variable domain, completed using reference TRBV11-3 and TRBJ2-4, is EAGVVQSPRYKIIEKKQPVAFWCNPISGHNTLYWYLQNLGQGPELLIRYENEEAVDDSQLPKDRFSAERLKGVDSTLKIQPAELGDSAVYLCASSLLGGDIQYFGAGTRLSVL.

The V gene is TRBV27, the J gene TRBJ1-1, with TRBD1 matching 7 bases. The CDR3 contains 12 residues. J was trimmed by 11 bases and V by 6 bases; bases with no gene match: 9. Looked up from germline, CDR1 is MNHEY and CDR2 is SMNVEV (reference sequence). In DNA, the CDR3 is TGTGCCAGCAGGGAAGGGGGCGCCGGGGCTTTCTTT. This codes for CASREGGAGAFF.